This passage covers 2 T cell receptor beta chains from one sample sequenced in a study of blood T cell repertoires in COVID-19. Libraries were prepared by immunoSEQ multiplex PCR; TCRdb keeps only in-frame clonotypes and omits some of them. The repertoire holds approximately 170,000 clones, approximately 84% seen once, with 7.5% to 9.5% in the top ten. Sample: peripheral blood. The receptors originated from a man aged 40-50 years who had recovered from COVID-19.

Only one count was recorded for this clone. The genes are TRBV18 and TRBJ1-3, with no clear D. The germline V and J ends were trimmed by 2 bases and 2 bases, with 13 bases remaining between them. Germline-derived CDR1 and CDR2 are KGHSH and LQKENI. This CDR3 spans 16 amino acids. The CDR3 protein is CASSPSPLSAGNTIYF. Written as DNA, the CDR3 is TGTGCCAGCTCACCAAGTCCTCTTTCGGCTGGAAACACCATATATTTT.

This chain connects TRBV9 to TRBJ2-1; the D gene is possibly TRBD1 (6 bases). This CDR3 contains 15 residues. Trimming took 0 bases from V and 2 from J, leaving 9 bases between them. Germline CDR1 is SGDLS and CDR2 is YYNGEE. This CDR3 is CASSVEQGPYNEQFF. CDR3 coding DNA: TGTGCCAGCAGCGTAGAACAGGGCCCCTACAATGAGCAGTTCTTC. Complete variable domain (other parts from reference TRBV9 and TRBJ2-1): DSGVTQTPKHLITATGQRVTLRCSPRSGDLSVYWYQQSLDQGLQFLIQYYNGEERAKGNILERFSAQQFPDLHSELNLSSLELGDSALYFCASSVEQGPYNEQFFGPGTRLTVL.